This T cell receptor (beta chain) was recovered during a study of T cells in Graves' hyperthyroidism and ophthalmopathy. About this clonotype itself: The antigen is not known. A much larger clone lies a single base off, so this may be a read error.

The germline V gene has CDR1 KGHDR and CDR2 SFDVKD. This CDR3 has 19 amino acids. Researchers took RNA transcripts and amplified the TCR beta CDR3 regions from them. HTBI primers were employed in a first-round RT-PCR of the TCR CDR3. TCRdb redid the calling of the multiplex PCR reads with MiXCR, one entry per CDR3 protein. Here the sample spans over 400,000 distinct CDR3 sequences, roughly 15% being singletons. Study conclusions and caveats: A model using 13 V-J features told ophthalmopathy apart from stable hyperthyroidism.

Thyroid ultrasound, orbital computed tomography, clinical symptoms, and serum thyroxine and TRAb underpinned diagnoses. The sample comprised blood. The TCR sequence derives from a man younger than 30 with Graves' ophthalmopathy. This chain uses TRBV24-1 with TRBJ2-1, with D perhaps matching TRBD1 (6 bases). TRBJ2-7 explains the end of the DNA better; the J call may be wrong. CDR3 in amino acids: CATSDPGHQPQVTYNEQYF. In DNA form, the CDR3 reads TGTGCCACCAGTGACCCGGGACATCAACCACAAGTTACCTACAATGAGCAGTACTTC.